One and the same sample provided the 32 T cell receptor beta chains below, sequenced in a study of cytomegalovirus exposure and HLA in healthy donors. Primers: 60 Vbeta forward and 13 Jbeta reverse. Using immunoSEQ multiplex PCR, the repertoire was profiled, and TCRdb retains in-frame clones only, with some absent. This sample yields 160,000 or so clones, of which 81% are seen a single time; 1% to 1.5% belongs to the top ten. The sequenced sample was PBMCs. The origin of the receptors is a middle-aged man in good health and CMV-seropositive.

V usage is TRBV5-1 and J usage is TRBJ1-3, with 10 bases identical to TRBD1. From germline, CDR1 is SGHRS and CDR2 YFSETQ. This CDR3 is 18 amino acids long. J gave up 1 base and V 4 bases, and 11 bases lay outside the gene matches. The CDR3 DNA follows: TGCGCCAGCAGCCGGGGACAGGGGAATCTCGGATCTGGAAACACCATATATTTT. Its translation is CASSRGQGNLGSGNTIYF.

The J gene is TRBJ2-7, the V gene TRBV28, with 7 bases identical to TRBD1. Trimming removed 6 bases from V and 2 bases from J; junction bases left unmatched: 13. This CDR3 has 16 residues. CDR1 is MDHEN and CDR2 is SYDVKM in the germline V gene. CDR3 nucleotide sequence: TGTGCCAGCAGCATACCCCACAGGGGATTCCCCTACGAGCAGTACTTC. Its translation is CASSIPHRGFPYEQYF.

This chain uses TRBV11-2 with TRBJ2-3; 8 positions match TRBD1. V lost 5 bases and J lost 1; bases outside the gene matches: 8. This CDR3 comprises 16 residues. Germline V lookup: CDR1 SGHAT, CDR2 FQNNGV. This chain's CDR3 is CASSPVDRARTDTQYF. Written as DNA, the CDR3 is TGTGCCAGCAGCCCCGTGGACAGGGCGCGCACAGATACGCAGTATTTT. The complete variable domain, with remaining parts taken from reference TRBV11-2 and TRBJ2-3, reads EAGVAQSPRYKIIEKRQSVAFWCNPISGHATLYWYQQILGQGPKLLIQFQNNGVVDDSQLPKDRFSAERLKGVDSTLKIQPAKLEDSAVYLCASSPVDRARTDTQYFGPGTRLTVL.

This clone has more than one count but fewer than ten. The chain couples TRBV27 to TRBJ1-2; tentatively, D is TRBD1 (5 bases). This CDR3 comprises 13 residues. Per germline, CDR1 MNHEY and CDR2 SMNVEV (reference sequence). V was pared by 5 bases and J by 4 bases, with 11 bases between. Here the CDR3 reads CASSLLGGYGYTF. CDR3 nucleotide sequence: TGTGCCAGCAGTCTCCTGGGGGGCTATGGCTACACCTTC.

The chain carries TRBV5-6 and TRBJ2-3; TRBD2 matches 11 bases. Trimming at V came to 4 bases and at J to 3 bases, leaving 7 bases not matched to a gene. The CDR3 consists of 16 residues. Germline lookup yields CDR1 SGHDT and CDR2 YYEEEE. The CDR3 reads CASSPLAGGRTDTQYF. CDR3 DNA: TGTGCCAGCAGCCCCTTAGCGGGGGGGAGGACAGATACGCAGTATTTT.

This clone came up once. This rearrangement joins TRBV6-4 to TRBJ2-2, with unresolved D. Looked up from germline, CDR1 is MRHNA and CDR2 is SNTAGT. V was pared by 5 bases and J by 3 bases, with 7 bases between. The CDR3 is 13 amino acids. In DNA form, the CDR3 reads TGTGCCAGCAGTCTAGAATACACCGGGGAGCTGTTTTTT. Translating gives CASSLEYTGELFF.

V is TRBV14 and J is TRBJ2-1; possibly TRBD2 for D (5 bases). Germline-derived CDR1 and CDR2 are SGHDN and FVKESK. The CDR3 contains 16 residues. The V end was cut by 4 bases, the J end by 8 bases, with 21 bases between. The chain's CDR3 is CASSRRTSLDLDEQFF. The CDR3 nucleotides read TGTGCCAGCAGCCGACGAACTAGTCTGGATCTCGATGAGCAGTTCTTC.

This chain connects TRBV5-1 to TRBJ2-1; 14 positions match TRBD2. CDR3 size: 18 residues. Trimming removed 3 bases from V and 0 bases from J; junction bases left unmatched: 5. Germline V gives CDR1 SGHRS, CDR2 YFSETQ. CDR3 region: CASSSGTSGSRSYNEQFF. Here the CDR3 DNA reads TGCGCCAGCAGCTCGGGGACTAGCGGGAGTCGCTCCTACAATGAGCAGTTCTTC.

V and J are TRBV9 and TRBJ2-6; D not certain. The CDR3 is made up of 17 amino acids. CDR1 is SGDLS and CDR2 is YYNGEE in the germline V gene. V was cut by 4 bases and J by 0 bases, with 14 bases left in between. The CDR3 protein is CASSLRLRDSGANVLTF. For the CDR3, the DNA is TGTGCCAGCAGCCTCCGATTGAGAGACTCTGGGGCCAACGTCCTGACTTTC.

The rearrangement links TRBV28 to TRBJ1-1; no firm D call. V lost 2 bases, J lost 4 bases, and 11 bases lay in between. The CDR3 is made up of 14 amino acids. Per the germline V gene, CDR1 is MDHEN and CDR2 is SYDVKM. The CDR3: CASSLGDRSTEAFF. CDR3 sequence (DNA): TGTGCCAGCAGTTTAGGAGACCGGAGCACTGAAGCTTTCTTT.

This rearrangement joins TRBV7-3 to TRBJ2-2, with 7 bases identical to TRBD1. Germline loops: CDR1 SGHTA, CDR2 FQGTGA. This CDR3 region has 15 residues. Unmatched junction bases numbered 9, after V lost 4 bases and J lost 7 bases. The CDR3 loop reads CASSSGQRAFGELFF. CDR3 nucleotide sequence: TGTGCCAGCAGCTCGGGACAGAGGGCCTTCGGGGAGCTGTTTTTT.

The V gene is TRBV4-1, the J gene TRBJ1-1, with D perhaps TRBD1 (5 bases). The CDR3 sequence is 14 residues long. V lost 1 base and J 6 bases, leaving 12 bases between the germline ends. The germline V gene has CDR1 MGHRA and CDR2 YSYEKL. This CDR3 is CASSQVNRRSEAFF. The CDR3 nucleotides read TGCGCCAGCAGCCAAGTGAACAGGAGATCTGAAGCTTTCTTT.

The chain is built from TRBV7-2 and TRBJ2-5; 8 positions agree with TRBD1. CDR3 length: 15 residues. Looked up from germline, CDR1 is SGHTA and CDR2 is FQGNSA. V lost 5 bases, J lost 2 bases, and 7 bases stayed unmatched. The CDR3 DNA sequence: TGTGCCAGCAGCGTCGACAGGGGAGTGCAAGAGACCCAGTACTTC. Its protein product is CASSVDRGVQETQYF.

The chain recombines TRBV5-6 with TRBJ2-7; D is ambiguous. Germline V gives CDR1 SGHDT, CDR2 YYEEEE. The V end lost 0 bases, the J end lost 2 bases, and 6 bases lay between the germline ends. This CDR3 spans 13 amino acids. The CDR3, as DNA: TGTGCCAGCAGCTTGGCGAACACCTACGAGCAGTACTTC. Encoded protein: CASSLANTYEQYF.

The chain joins TRBV15 to TRBJ1-2, with 8 nucleotides matching TRBD1. CDR1 and CDR2 (germline): LNHNV, YYDKDF (reference sequence). V dropped 5 bases and J dropped 4; count of bases not matched to a gene: 9. This CDR3 has 15 residues. Here the CDR3 reads CATSAGQGGAYGYTF. The CDR3 region has the DNA TGTGCCACCAGCGCAGGACAGGGAGGGGCCTATGGCTACACCTTC.

The genes are TRBV9 and TRBJ2-4; D perhaps matches TRBD2 (5 bases). Germline loops: CDR1 SGDLS, CDR2 YYNGEE. This CDR3 is 18 amino acids long. V was cut by 0 bases and J by 4 bases, with 20 bases left in between. DNA for the CDR3: TGTGCCAGCAGCGTAGACCCTTCCCGAGGGCCCTCAAAAAACATTCAGTACTTC. It codes for CASSVDPSRGPSKNIQYF.

The chain joins TRBV7-2 to TRBJ2-7, with D unclear. This CDR3 is built from 15 residues. CDR1 is SGHTA and CDR2 is FQGNSA in the germline V gene. The V end was cut by 1 base, the J end by 4 bases, with 14 bases between. CDR3 bases: TGTGCCAGCAGCTTAGATAACGGTGGAGAGTACGAGCAGTACTTC. This translates into CASSLDNGGEYEQYF.

The genes are TRBV4-1 and TRBJ2-7, with TRBD2 identical over 9 bases. Trimming cost V 5 bases and J 2 bases; bases outside gene matches: 7. From germline, CDR1 is MGHRA and CDR2 YSYEKL. This CDR3 has 15 residues. This CDR3 is CASSVGAGGPYEQYF. CDR3 in DNA: TGCGCCAGCAGCGTGGGAGCGGGGGGTCCCTACGAGCAGTACTTC.

V is TRBV5-1 and J is TRBJ1-4, with a weak D call TRBD1 (6 bases). This CDR3 spans 14 amino acids. The germline V and J ends were trimmed by 4 bases and 5 bases, with 12 bases remaining between them. Per the germline V gene, CDR1 is SGHRS and CDR2 is YFSETQ. For the CDR3, the DNA is TGCGCCAGCAGCCAGGGGTCAAGGAATGAAAAACTGTTTTTT. Encoded protein: CASSQGSRNEKLFF. The whole variable domain, filled in from reference TRBV5-1 and TRBJ1-4, reads KAGVTQTPRYLIKTRGQQVTLSCSPISGHRSVSWYQQTPGQGLQFLFEYFSETQRNKGNFPGRFSGRQFSNSRSEMNVSTLELGDSALYLCASSQGSRNEKLFFGSGTQLSVL.

Concerning this clone itself: The junction departs from germline at one end; a sequencing error may be responsible. J is TRBJ2-5 and V is TRBV15; TRBD2 matches 10 bases. Germline CDR1 and CDR2: LNHNV and YYDKDF (reference sequence). The CDR3 has 15 residues. The CDR3 loop reads CATGRSGGAGETQYF. CDR3 nucleotide sequence: TGTGCCACCGGCAGGAGCGGGGGGGCCGGGGAGACCCAGTACTTC.

V usage is TRBV11-2 and J usage is TRBJ1-2, with D tentatively TRBD1 (5 bases). From germline, CDR1 is SGHAT and CDR2 FQNNGV. This CDR3 contains 14 residues. V lost 2 bases to trimming and J lost 7 bases, with 14 bases between them. The CDR3 DNA reads TGTGCCAGCAGCTTAACCGCTCAGGGTCCTGGCTACACCTTC. This encodes CASSLTAQGPGYTF.

The CDR3 region has the DNA TGTGCCAGCAGCTTAGTTTCGGGAGGAGTTGGGGAGCAGTACTTC. It yields the protein CASSLVSGGVGEQYF. The rearrangement joins TRBV7-9 to TRBJ2-7, with 7 nucleotides matching TRBD2. Trimming took 1 base from V and 7 from J; bases not matched to a gene: 10. The CDR3 is 15 residues long. Germline-derived CDR1 and CDR2 are SEHNR and FQNEAQ (reference sequence).

In this sample, this clone turned up a few times. The CDR3 is CASSLLAGGFYEQYF. DNA for the CDR3: TGTGCCAGCAGCTTACTGGCGGGGGGGTTCTACGAGCAGTACTTC. The chain uses TRBV11-2 and TRBJ2-7; 9 positions agree with TRBD2. Trimming removed 2 bases from V and 3 bases from J; junction bases left unmatched: 5. Germline loops: CDR1 SGHAT, CDR2 FQNNGV. This CDR3 comprises 15 residues.

The V call is TRBV28, the J call TRBJ2-3; the D is unclear. The germline V gene encodes CDR1 MDHEN and CDR2 SYDVKM. Deletions cut 6 bases from V and 2 bases from J, with 12 bases between. The CDR3 has 14 amino acids. CDR3 in DNA: TGTGCCAGCAGCCGTGCCGGAGACACAGATACGCAGTATTTT. Translated, it gives CASSRAGDTDTQYF. Full variable domain (remainder filled in from reference TRBV28 and TRBJ2-3): DVKVTQSSRYLVKRTGEKVFLECVQDMDHENMFWYRQDPGLGLRLIYFSYDVKMKEKGDIPEGYSVSREKKERFSLILESASTNQTSMYLCASSRAGDTDTQYFGPGTRLTVL.

The chain has TRBV7-8 and TRBJ2-6; unclear D gene. The V gene's germline CDR1 is SGHVS and CDR2 FQNEAQ. Between the trimmed V and J ends, which lost 5 bases and 1 base, there was a span of 9 bases. The CDR3 contains 15 residues. The CDR3 DNA reads TGTGCCAGCAGCCGTGTTTTATCTGGGGCCAACGTCCTGACTTTC. It codes for CASSRVLSGANVLTF. Together with reference TRBV7-8 and TRBJ2-6, the CDR3 gives the full variable domain: GAGVSQSPRYKVAKRGQDVALRCDPISGHVSLFWYQQALGQGPEFLTYFQNEAQLDKSGLPSDRFFAERPEGSVSTLKIQRTQQEDSAVYLCASSRVLSGANVLTFGAGSRLTVL.

On this clone: Relative to the germline gene, one junction end is altered; a read error may explain this. V gene TRBV7-7 combines with J gene TRBJ2-5; 10 positions match TRBD2. The CDR3 sequence is 15 residues long. Germline CDR1 is SSHAT and CDR2 is FNYEAQ (reference sequence). The CDR3 sequence: CASSLAGGTQETQYF. In DNA form, the CDR3 reads TGTGCTAGCAGCTTAGCGGGGGGTACCCAAGAGACCCAGTACTTC. Looking up the rest from reference TRBV7-7 and TRBJ2-5 gives the full variable domain: GAGVSQSPRYKVTKRGQDVTLRCDPISSHATLYWYQQALGQGPEFLTYFNYEAQPDKSGLPSDRFSAERPEGSISTLTIQRTEQRDSAMYRCASSLAGGTQETQYFGPGTRLLVL.

V is TRBV6-5 and J is TRBJ1-1; the D gene is possibly TRBD1 (5 bases). Trimming took 6 bases from V and 4 from J, leaving 15 bases between them. CDR1 and CDR2 from the germline V gene are MNHEY and SVGAGI. The CDR3 extends over 14 amino acids. The CDR3 DNA follows: TGTGCCAGCAGGTACACGGGGGGTGCCACTGAAGCTTTCTTT. Residues: CASRYTGGATEAFF.

The rearrangement joins TRBV18 to TRBJ2-7, with TRBD1 identical over 7 bases. Germline trimming cut 3 bases from V and 3 bases from J; bases unmatched to any gene: 5. The CDR3 runs 14 residues. Germline values: CDR1 KGHSH, CDR2 LQKENI. CDR3 nucleotides: TGTGCCAGCTCACCTGGGACAGCTTTCTACGAGCAGTACTTC. Its translation is CASSPGTAFYEQYF.

V is TRBV4-1 and J is TRBJ2-5; D possibly corresponds to TRBD2 (7 bases). CDR1 and CDR2 from the germline V gene are MGHRA and YSYEKL. The CDR3 runs to 17 residues. Between the trimmed V and J ends, which lost 1 base and 4 bases, there was a span of 19 bases. This CDR3 is CASSQVAFWGGPETQYF. The CDR3 coding sequence is TGCGCCAGCAGCCAAGTAGCTTTTTGGGGGGGCCCAGAGACCCAGTACTTC.

The chain is built from TRBV5-6 and TRBJ2-3; D may be TRBD2 (5 bases). Germline CDR1 is SGHDT and CDR2 is YYEEEE. CDR3 length: 14 amino acids. V dropped 1 base and J dropped 0 bases, with 6 bases sitting between them. In DNA, the CDR3 is TGTGCCAGCAGCTTGACGGGAAGCACAGATACGCAGTATTTT. Translating it yields CASSLTGSTDTQYF.

V gene TRBV30 combines with J gene TRBJ1-5; 10 nucleotides match TRBD1. Germline CDR1 reads GTSNPN; CDR2 reads SVGIG (reference sequence). V lost 3 bases, J lost 12 bases, and 11 bases stayed unmatched. CDR3 length: 14 amino acids. CDR3 sequence: CAWSETGGAWDQHF. The DNA for the CDR3 is TGTGCCTGGAGCGAGACAGGGGGCGCGTGGGACCAGCATTTT.

V and J are TRBV4-1 and TRBJ2-2, with TRBD1 matching over 9 bases. Trimming cost V 5 bases and J 3 bases; bases outside gene matches: 7. This CDR3 is built from 16 residues. Germline assignment: CDR1 MGHRA and CDR2 YSYEKL. The CDR3 nucleotides are TGCGCCAGCAGCTTCACAGGGGGCGCAGACACCGGGGAGCTGTTTTTT. Protein: CASSFTGGADTGELFF.